What follows are 6 T cell receptor beta chains derived from one specimen sequenced in a study of blood T cells in healthy people across ages. Sample-barcoded 5' priming and a J-beta primer mix drove a second PCR of about 6 to 12 cycles. From the 5' RACE reads, TCRdb called clonotypes with MiXCR, one entry per CDR3 protein. Of approximately 1.5 million distinct CDR3 sequences in the sample, roughly 30% were seen once. Sequences were obtained from blood. These receptors came from a woman aged 30 to 39 in good health.

This clonotype was observed a handful of times. The J gene is TRBJ2-1, the V gene TRBV12-3 or TRBV12-4; D is unresolved. V dropped 6 bases and J dropped 13 bases, with 16 bases sitting between them. This CDR3 spans 12 amino acids. CDR3 protein: CASSSAVETQFF. Written as DNA, the CDR3 is TGTGCCAGCAGCTCGGCAGTTGAGACCCAGTTCTTC.

A few counts support this clonotype. The chain recombines TRBV20-1 with TRBJ1-2; TRBD1 aligns across 7 bases. The CDR3 extends over 14 amino acids. CDR1 and CDR2 (germline): DFQATT, SNEGSKA (reference sequence). After removal of 6 bases from V and 1 base from J, the junction contained 8 bases not matched to a gene. CDR3 residues: CSAQGDMINYGYTF. The CDR3 nucleotides read TGCAGTGCCCAGGGGGACATGATTAACTATGGCTACACCTTC.

The sample holds one count of this clonotype. The chain employs TRBV10-3 and TRBJ2-7, with 7 bases matching TRBD2. Germline V gene sequence: CDR1 ENHRY, CDR2 SYGVKD. This CDR3 spans 14 amino acids. J was trimmed by 6 bases and V by 6 bases; bases with no gene match: 11. The CDR3 sequence: CAIRGPTSLGEQYF. DNA for the CDR3: TGTGCCATCAGGGGACCGACTAGCCTTGGCGAGCAGTACTTC.

This chain joins TRBV7-9 and TRBJ2-7; perhaps TRBD2 as D (5 bases). The V end lost 6 bases, the J end lost 5 bases, and 20 bases lay between the germline ends. The CDR3 totals 15 residues. CDR1 SEHNR and CDR2 FQNEAQ come from the germline V gene (reference sequence). The CDR3 DNA reads TGTGCCAGCAGTTTAACGGAGGTGCTTTGGCACGAGCAGTACTTC. It codes for CASSLTEVLWHEQYF.

This sequence joins TRBV7-9 and TRBJ2-7, with D tentatively TRBD1 or TRBD2 (6 bases each). CDR1 is SEHNR and CDR2 is FQNEAQ in the germline V gene (reference sequence). V lost 3 bases and J lost 3, with 15 bases in between. This CDR3 is built from 15 residues. The CDR3 DNA is TGTGCCAGCAGCTTTACGGGGGCCACCTTCTACGAGCAGTACTTC. Translating it yields CASSFTGATFYEQYF.

The chain has TRBV4-2 and TRBJ2-1; TRBD2 aligns across 11 bases. Trimming took 4 bases from V and 10 from J; bases not matched to a gene: 12. CDR1 is LGHNA and CDR2 is YNFKEQ in the germline V gene. The CDR3 sequence is 16 residues long. CDR3 DNA sequence: TGTGCCAGCAGCCTTCGACTAGCGGGAACCCTCAACGAGCAGTTCTTC. Its translation: CASSLRLAGTLNEQFF.